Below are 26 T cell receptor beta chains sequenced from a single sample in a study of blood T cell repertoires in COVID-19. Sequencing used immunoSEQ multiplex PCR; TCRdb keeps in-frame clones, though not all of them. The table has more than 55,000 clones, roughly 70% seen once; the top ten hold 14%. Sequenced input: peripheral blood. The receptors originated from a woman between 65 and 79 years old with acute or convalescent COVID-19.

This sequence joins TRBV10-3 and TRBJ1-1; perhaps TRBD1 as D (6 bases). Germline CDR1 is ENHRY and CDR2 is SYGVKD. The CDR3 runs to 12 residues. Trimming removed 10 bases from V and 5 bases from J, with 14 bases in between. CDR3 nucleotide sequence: TGTGCCACCCAAGGGGGAGGGACTGAAGCTTTCTTT. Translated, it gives CATQGGGTEAFF.

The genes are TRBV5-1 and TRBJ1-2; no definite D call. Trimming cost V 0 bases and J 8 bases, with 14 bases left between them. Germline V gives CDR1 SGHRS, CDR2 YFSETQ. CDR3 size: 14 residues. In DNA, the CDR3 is TGCGCCAGCAGCTTGGGAGGCGCGGAACGGGGCTACACCTTC. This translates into CASSLGGAERGYTF.

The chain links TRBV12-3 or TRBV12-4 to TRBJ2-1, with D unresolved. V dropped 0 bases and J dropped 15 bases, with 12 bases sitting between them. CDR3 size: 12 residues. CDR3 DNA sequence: TGTGCCAGCAGTTTAGCGAGTGACTGGAGGTTCTTC. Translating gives CASSLASDWRFF.

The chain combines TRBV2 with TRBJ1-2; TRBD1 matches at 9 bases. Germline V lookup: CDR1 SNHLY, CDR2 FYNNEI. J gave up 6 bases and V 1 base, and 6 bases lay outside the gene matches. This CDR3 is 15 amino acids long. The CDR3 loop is CASSEVLGDRDGYTF. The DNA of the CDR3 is TGTGCCAGCAGTGAAGTCCTTGGGGACAGGGATGGCTACACCTTC.

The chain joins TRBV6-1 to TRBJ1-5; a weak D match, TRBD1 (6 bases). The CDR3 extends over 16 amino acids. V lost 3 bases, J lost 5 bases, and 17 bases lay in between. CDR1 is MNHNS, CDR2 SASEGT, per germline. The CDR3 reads CASSDRGRGLDQPQHF. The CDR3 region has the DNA TGTGCCAGCAGTGACAGGGGCAGGGGTTTAGATCAGCCCCAGCATTTT.

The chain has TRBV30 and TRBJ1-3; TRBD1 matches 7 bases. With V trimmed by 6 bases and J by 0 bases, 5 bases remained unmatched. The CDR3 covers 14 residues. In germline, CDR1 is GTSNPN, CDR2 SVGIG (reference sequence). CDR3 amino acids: CACRPGGSGNTIYF. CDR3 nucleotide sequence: TGTGCCTGTAGACCAGGGGGCTCTGGAAACACCATATATTTT.

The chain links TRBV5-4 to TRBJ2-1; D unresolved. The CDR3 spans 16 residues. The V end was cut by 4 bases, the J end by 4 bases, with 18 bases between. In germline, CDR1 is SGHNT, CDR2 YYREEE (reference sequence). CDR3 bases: TGTGCCAGCAGCCCCCGGATTCCTAGGCCATACAATGAGCAGTTCTTC. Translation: CASSPRIPRPYNEQFF.

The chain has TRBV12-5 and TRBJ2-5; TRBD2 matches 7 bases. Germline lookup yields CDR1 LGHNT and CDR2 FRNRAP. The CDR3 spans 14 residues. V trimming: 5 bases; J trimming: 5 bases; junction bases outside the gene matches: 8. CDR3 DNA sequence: TGTGCTAGTGGTCCAACGGGGGGTTCGGAGACCCAGTACTTC. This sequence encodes CASGPTGGSETQYF.

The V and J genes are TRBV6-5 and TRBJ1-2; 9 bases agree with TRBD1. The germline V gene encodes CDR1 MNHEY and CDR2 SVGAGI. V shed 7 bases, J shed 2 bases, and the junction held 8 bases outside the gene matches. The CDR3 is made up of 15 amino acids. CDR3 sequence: CASILRDRANYGYTF. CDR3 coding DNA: TGTGCCAGCATCCTCCGGGACAGGGCCAACTATGGCTACACCTTC.

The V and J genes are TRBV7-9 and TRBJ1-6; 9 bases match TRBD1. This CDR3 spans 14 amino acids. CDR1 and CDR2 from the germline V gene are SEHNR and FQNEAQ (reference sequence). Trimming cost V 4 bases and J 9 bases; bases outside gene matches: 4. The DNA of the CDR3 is TGTGCCAGCAGCTCCGGACAGGGGCTTTCACCCCTCCACTTT. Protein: CASSSGQGLSPLHF.

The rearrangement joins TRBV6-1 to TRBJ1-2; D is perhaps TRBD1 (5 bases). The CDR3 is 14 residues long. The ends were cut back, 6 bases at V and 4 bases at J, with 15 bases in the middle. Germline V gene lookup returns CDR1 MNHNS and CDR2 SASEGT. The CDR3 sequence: CASRRQQTPYGYTF. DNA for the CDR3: TGTGCCAGCAGACGACAGCAAACCCCCTATGGCTACACCTTC.

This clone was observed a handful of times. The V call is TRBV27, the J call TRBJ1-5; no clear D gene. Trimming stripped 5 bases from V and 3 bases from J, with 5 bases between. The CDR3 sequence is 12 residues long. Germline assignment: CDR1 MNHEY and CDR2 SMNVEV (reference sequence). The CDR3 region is CASSHNNQPQHF. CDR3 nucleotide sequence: TGTGCCAGCAGTCACAACAATCAGCCCCAGCATTTT.

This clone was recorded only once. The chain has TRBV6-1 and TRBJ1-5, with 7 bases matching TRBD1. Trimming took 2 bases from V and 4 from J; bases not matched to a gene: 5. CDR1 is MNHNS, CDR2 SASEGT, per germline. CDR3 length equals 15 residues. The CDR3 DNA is TGTGCCAGCAGTGAAAGGGGACAGCCAAATCAGCCCCAGCATTTT. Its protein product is CASSERGQPNQPQHF.

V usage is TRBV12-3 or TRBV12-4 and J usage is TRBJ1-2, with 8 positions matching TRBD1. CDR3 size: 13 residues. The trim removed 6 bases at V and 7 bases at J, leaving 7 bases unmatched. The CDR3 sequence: CASRADREPGYTF. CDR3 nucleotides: TGTGCCAGCAGGGCGGACAGGGAGCCTGGCTACACCTTC.

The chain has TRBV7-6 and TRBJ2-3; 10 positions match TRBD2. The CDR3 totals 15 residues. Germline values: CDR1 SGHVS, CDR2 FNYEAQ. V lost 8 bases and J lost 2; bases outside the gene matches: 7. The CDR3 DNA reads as TGTGCCAGCGGCCGACTAGCGGGTGTCACAGATACGCAGTATTTT. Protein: CASGRLAGVTDTQYF. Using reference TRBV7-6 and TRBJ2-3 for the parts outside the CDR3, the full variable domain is GAGVSQSPRYKVTKRGQDVALRCDPISGHVSLYWYRQALGQGPEFLTYFNYEAQQDKSGLPNDRFSAERPEGSISTLTIQRTEQRDSAMYRCASGRLAGVTDTQYFGPGTRLTVL.

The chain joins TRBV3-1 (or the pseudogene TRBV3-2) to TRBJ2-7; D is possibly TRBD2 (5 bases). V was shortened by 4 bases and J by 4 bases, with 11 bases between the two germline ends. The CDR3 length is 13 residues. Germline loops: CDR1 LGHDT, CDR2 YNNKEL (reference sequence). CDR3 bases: TGTGCCAGCAGCCCCCACGGAGGTTACGAGCAGTACGTC. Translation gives CASSPHGGYEQYV.

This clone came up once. As DNA, the CDR3 is TGTGCCAGCAGCCCCAAGGACAGGATGAACACTGAAGCTTTCTTT. This translates into CASSPKDRMNTEAFF. This chain uses TRBV7-3 with TRBJ1-1; 7 bases map to TRBD1. In germline, CDR1 is SGHTA, CDR2 FQGTGA. The CDR3 is made up of 15 amino acids. Trimming took 5 bases from V and 0 from J; bases not matched to a gene: 6.

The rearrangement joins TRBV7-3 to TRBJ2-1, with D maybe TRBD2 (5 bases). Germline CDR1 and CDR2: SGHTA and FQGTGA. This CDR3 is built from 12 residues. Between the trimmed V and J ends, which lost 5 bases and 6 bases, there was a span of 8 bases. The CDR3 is CASSPGLNEQFF. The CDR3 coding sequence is TGTGCCAGCAGCCCCGGACTCAATGAGCAGTTCTTC.

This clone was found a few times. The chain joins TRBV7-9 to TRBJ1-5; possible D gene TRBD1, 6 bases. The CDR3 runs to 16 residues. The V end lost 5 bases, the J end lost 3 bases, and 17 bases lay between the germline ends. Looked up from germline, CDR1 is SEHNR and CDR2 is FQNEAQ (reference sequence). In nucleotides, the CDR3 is TGTGCCAGCAGCCCCGGAACCACAGGGTCCAATCAGCCCCAGCATTTT. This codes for CASSPGTTGSNQPQHF.

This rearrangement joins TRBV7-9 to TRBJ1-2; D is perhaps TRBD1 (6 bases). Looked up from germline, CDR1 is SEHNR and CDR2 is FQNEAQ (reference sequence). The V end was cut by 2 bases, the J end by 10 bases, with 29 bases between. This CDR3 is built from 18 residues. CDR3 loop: CASSLPEYVQGRAVVYTF. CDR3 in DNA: TGTGCCAGCAGCTTACCCGAATATGTACAGGGACGTGCAGTCGTCTACACCTTC.

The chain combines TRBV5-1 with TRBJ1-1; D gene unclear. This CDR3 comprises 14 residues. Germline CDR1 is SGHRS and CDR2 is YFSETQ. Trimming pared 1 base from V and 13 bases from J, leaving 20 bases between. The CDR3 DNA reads TGCGCCAGCAGCTTGAATTTAAACAATGAGGGAGGTTTCTTT. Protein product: CASSLNLNNEGGFF.

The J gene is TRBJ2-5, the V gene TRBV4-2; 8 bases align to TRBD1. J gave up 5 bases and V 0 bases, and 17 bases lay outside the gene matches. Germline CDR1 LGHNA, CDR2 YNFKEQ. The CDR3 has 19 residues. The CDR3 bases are TGTGCCAGCAGCCAAGATCCGGGTGGCAGGGGGCTTGGTCGGGAGACCCAGTACTTC. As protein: CASSQDPGGRGLGRETQYF.

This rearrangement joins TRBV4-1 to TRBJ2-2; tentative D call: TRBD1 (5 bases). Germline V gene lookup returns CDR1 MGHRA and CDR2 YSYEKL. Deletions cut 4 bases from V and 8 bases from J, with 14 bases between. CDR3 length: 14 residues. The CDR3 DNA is TGCGCCAGCAGCCCCTTCGACAGAGCGGGGGAGCTGTTTTTT. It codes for CASSPFDRAGELFF.

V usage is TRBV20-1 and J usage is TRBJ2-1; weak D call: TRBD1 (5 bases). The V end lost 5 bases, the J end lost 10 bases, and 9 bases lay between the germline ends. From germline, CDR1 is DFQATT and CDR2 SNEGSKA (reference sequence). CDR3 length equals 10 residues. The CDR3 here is CSALQEEQFF. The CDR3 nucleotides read TGCAGTGCTTTACAGGAGGAGCAGTTCTTC.

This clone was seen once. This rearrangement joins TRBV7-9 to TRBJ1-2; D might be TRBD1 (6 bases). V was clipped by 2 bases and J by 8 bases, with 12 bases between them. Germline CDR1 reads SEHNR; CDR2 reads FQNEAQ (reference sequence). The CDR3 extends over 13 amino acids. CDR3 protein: CASSLLQGKGYTF. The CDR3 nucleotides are TGTGCCAGCAGCTTACTCCAGGGGAAGGGCTACACCTTC.

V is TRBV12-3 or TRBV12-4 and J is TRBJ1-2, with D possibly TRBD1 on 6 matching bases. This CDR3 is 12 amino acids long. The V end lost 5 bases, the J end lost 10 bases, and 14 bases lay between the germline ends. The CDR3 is CASSHLQGHYTF. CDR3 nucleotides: TGTGCCAGCAGTCATCTACAGGGTCACTACACCTTC.